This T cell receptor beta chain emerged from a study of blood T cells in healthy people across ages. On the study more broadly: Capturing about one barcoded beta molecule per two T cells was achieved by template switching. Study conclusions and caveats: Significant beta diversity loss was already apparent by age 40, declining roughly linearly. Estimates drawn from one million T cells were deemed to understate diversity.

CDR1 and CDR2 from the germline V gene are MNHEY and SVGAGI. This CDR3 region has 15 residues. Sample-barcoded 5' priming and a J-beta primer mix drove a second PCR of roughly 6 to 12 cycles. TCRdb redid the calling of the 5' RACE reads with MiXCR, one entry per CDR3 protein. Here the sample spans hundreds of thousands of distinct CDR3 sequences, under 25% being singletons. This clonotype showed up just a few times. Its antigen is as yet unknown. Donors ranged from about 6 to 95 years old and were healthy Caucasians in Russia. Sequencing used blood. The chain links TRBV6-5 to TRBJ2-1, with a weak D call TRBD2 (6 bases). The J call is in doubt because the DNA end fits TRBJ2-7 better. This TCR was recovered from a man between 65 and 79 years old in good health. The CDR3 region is CASSYSRERAYEQYF. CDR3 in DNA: TGTGCCAGCAGTTACTCGAGGGAGCGGGCTTACGAGCAGTACTTC.